The entry below describes one T cell receptor beta chain. This specimen belongs to a study of control samples from healthy donors and cancer patients. Profiled with immunoSEQ multiplex PCR; TCRdb holds only in-frame clones, not every one. The sample lists 100,000 to 150,000 clones; approximately 90% were seen once. V lost 2 bases, J lost 8 bases, and 15 bases lay in between. This CDR3 has 13 residues. Per germline, CDR1 SQVTM and CDR2 ANQGSEA. This TCR was recovered from a man aged 35-49 years in good health. Material for sequencing was blood. This chain links TRBV29-1 with TRBJ1-2, with D possibly matching TRBD1 (6 bases). The CDR3 here is CSVERSQGFGYTF. The CDR3 DNA reads TGCAGCGTTGAACGGAGCCAGGGGTTCGGCTACACCTTC. Full variable domain (remainder filled in from reference TRBV29-1 and TRBJ1-2): SAVISQKPSRDICQRGTSLTIQCQVDSQVTMMFWYRQQPGQSLTLIATANQGSEATYESGFVIDKFPISRPNLTFSTLTVSNMSPEDSSIYLCSVERSQGFGYTFGSGTRLTVV.